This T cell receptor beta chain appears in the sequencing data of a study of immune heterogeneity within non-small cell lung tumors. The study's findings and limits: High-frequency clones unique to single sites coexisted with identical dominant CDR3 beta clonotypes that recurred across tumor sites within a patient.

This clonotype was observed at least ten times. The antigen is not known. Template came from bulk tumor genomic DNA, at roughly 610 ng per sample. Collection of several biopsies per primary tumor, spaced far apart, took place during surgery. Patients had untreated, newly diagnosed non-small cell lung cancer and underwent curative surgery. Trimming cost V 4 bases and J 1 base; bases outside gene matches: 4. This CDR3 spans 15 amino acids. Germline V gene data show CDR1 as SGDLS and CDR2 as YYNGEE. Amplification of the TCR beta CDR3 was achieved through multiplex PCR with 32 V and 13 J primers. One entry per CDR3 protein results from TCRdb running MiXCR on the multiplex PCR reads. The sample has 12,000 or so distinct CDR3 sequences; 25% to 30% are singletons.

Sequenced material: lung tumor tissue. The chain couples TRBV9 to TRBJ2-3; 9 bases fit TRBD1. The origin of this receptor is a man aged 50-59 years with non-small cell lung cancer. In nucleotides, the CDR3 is TGTGCCAGCAGCACAGGGGGCTACGGCACAGATACGCAGTATTTT. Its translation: CASSTGGYGTDTQYF.